This T cell receptor (beta chain) was profiled in a study of graft-versus-host responses after intestinal transplantation. Looking at the study overall: Tacrolimus and steroids were given for two to three years to all recipients after anti-thymocyte globulin induction.

Sequencing was performed with immunoSEQ multiplex PCR; in TCRdb, only in-frame clones are kept and a portion is missing. Counted here are about 88,000 clones, roughly 90% occurring once; the ten biggest clones make up approximately 0.32%. Study-wide results and limits: Patients who carried graft-donor T cell macrochimerism also had high graft-versus-host to host-versus-graft clonal ratios in their allografts. There were GvH clones found in recipient marrow, and some of them appeared first in ileum or blood. There was an association between peak levels of circulating GvH clones and early post-transplant HvG declines.

Per the germline V gene, CDR1 is SGDLS and CDR2 is YYNGEE. This CDR3 comprises 16 residues. Trimming stripped 0 bases from V and 0 bases from J, with 11 bases between. A word on this clone: Its matching antigen is unknown.

Sequences were derived from unstimulated CD4+ T cells sorted from spleen or lymph node cells, sampled before transplant. The receptor comes from a human donor who was the organ donor for an intestinal transplant. The chain is built from TRBV9 and TRBJ2-3; D might be TRBD2 (6 bases). The CDR3 sequence: CASSVARGTSTDTQYF. For the CDR3, the DNA is TGTGCCAGCAGCGTAGCTCGCGGGACTAGCACAGATACGCAGTATTTT.